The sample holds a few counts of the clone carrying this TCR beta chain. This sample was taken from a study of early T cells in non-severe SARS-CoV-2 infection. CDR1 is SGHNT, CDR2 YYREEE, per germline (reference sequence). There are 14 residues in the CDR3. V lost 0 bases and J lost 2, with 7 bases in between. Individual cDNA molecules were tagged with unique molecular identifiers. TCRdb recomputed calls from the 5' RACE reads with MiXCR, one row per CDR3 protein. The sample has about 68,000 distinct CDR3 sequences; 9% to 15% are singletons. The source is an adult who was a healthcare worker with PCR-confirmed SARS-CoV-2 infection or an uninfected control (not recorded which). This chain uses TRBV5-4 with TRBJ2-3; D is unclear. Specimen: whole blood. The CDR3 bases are TGTGCCAGCAGCTTGGGGCAGGTCACAGATACGCAGTATTTT. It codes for CASSLGQVTDTQYF.